The entry below describes one T cell receptor beta chain. This clonotype was observed a few times. No antigen is known for it. One base away there is no much larger clone; base qualities are not given. This specimen comes from a study of blood T cells in healthy people across ages (dated by TCRdb to the mid-2010s). Background on the whole study: In model experiments, template switching captured about one uniquely barcoded TCR beta cDNA molecule for every two T cells. To track age-related changes in TCR beta repertoire diversity, the study relied on deep sequencing normalized with unique cDNA molecular identifiers. Donors were grouped into four age groups: young (average roughly 17 years), middle-aged (around 39), aged (around 56) and long-lived (about 89). To avoid experimental bias, donors of different ages were distributed randomly across sequencing lanes. Two additional independent replicas of 1 million unique cDNA reads from the same blood draw were analyzed for two donors (one aged 18 to 30 and one aged 80 or older). The paper's findings and limits, for the study overall: Observed TCR beta diversity per million T cells fell roughly linearly with age, and a significant reduction was already apparent by age about 38. Bulk unsorted PBMC profiling prevented conclusive comparison of naive and antigen-experienced compartments. The long-lived group showed more naive CD4+ T cells, fewer expanded clones and increased TCR diversity than the aged group, suggesting age selection. Because donor CMV infection status was unknown, age-related changes in expanded clonotypes were potentially confounded. Estimates of total diversity based on one million sequenced T cells were regarded as lower bounds and as underestimates. The percentage of naive T cells measured by flow cytometry correlated strongly with observed TCR beta diversity.

Systemically healthy Caucasian individuals from Russia, some 38 in total and aged roughly 6 to 100 years, were included as donors. About 9.1 milliliters of peripheral blood were collected from each donor into EDTA-treated Vacutainer tubes. Ficoll-Paque density-gradient centrifugation was used to isolate PBMCs, with at least 7 million per sample. Total RNA was extracted from PBMCs with Trizol reagent, with at least 6 micrograms obtained per sample. Naive CD45RAhigh/CD27high T cell percentages were measured by flow cytometry on a PBMC aliquot from every donor. The CDR3 sequence holds 13 residues, the cysteine and phenylalanine included. Here the CDR3 DNA is all that survives: 39 bases in frame from base 1. Reading the germline V gene (reference sequence) gives CDR1 MNHNY and CDR2 SVGAGI. To prepare the library, 5' RACE was applied. The sequencer listed for this sample is Illumina HiSeq 2500. A second 7 to 11 cycle PCR used a sample-barcoded 5' primer and a J-beta primer mix. A template-switch 5' adaptor carrying 12 random nucleotides introduced a unique molecular identifier onto each TCR beta cDNA molecule. Each sample yielded at least 2.5 million CDR3-containing paired-end reads. First-strand cDNA was synthesized from all RNA with the Mint cDNA synthesis kit, primed by a TRBC-specific oligonucleotide. After uracil-DNA glycosylase treatment, a first 18-cycle PCR used universal primers M1SS and BC2_uni_R on all cDNA. In the paper's pipeline: Normalization of each sample was performed by random selection of 1 million high-quality reads, each carrying a distinct molecular identifier. Reads with shared molecular identifiers were discarded instead of being binned into consensus sequences. MiTCR, set to a Q25 quality threshold and the strictest error-elimination algorithm, was used for CDR3 identification, clonotype clustering and error correction. Lower-bound total TCR beta diversity was estimated with a nonparametric unseen species model using Euler transformation. Starting from the raw public reads, TCRdb applied fastp trimming at Q25, assembled clones with MiXCR and retained in-frame beta chains. A single entry per CDR3 protein holds the most common genes and DNA from its merged rows. The V and J calls reflect TCRdb's pipeline rather than the authors' work. In all, the sample holds under 2,000,000 distinct CDR3 sequences, and around half of those were seen once. The ten largest clones add up to approximately 2% of the sample.

The rearranged segments are TRBV6-6 and TRBJ2-4; the D segment could be TRBD1, given 7 matching bases. The DNA end is a closer match to TRBJ2-5, so the J assignment may be wrong. This sequence originates from a woman in her thirties or forties in good health. The source material was blood. CDR3 loop: CASSIQGRETQYF. The nucleotide sequence reads as follows: TGTGCCAGCAGTATACAGGGGAGGGAGACCCAGTACTTC.